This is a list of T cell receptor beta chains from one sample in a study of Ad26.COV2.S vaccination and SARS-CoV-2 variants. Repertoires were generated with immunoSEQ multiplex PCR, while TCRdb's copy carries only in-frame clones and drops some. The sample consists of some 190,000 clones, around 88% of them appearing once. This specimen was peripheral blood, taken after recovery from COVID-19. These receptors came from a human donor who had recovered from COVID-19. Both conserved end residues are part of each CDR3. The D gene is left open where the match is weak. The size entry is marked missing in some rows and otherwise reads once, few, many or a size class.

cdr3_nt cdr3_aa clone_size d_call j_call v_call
TGTGCCAGCAGATCCGGACCCCAAGATACGCAGTATTTT CASRSGPQDTQYF NA NA TRBJ2-3 TRBV12-3/TRBV12-4
TGTGCCAGCAGTACGGGACTCATGTACGAGCAGTACTTC CASSTGLMYEQYF NA NA TRBJ2-7 TRBV7-9
TGTGCCACGCGGGCGGTGGCTAGCGGGGGCTACAATGAGCAGTTCTTC CATRAVASGGYNEQFF NA TRBD2 TRBJ2-1 TRBV10-3
TGTGCTAAGTCTTCGACAGCCCTGAATGAAAAACTGTTTTTT CAKSSTALNEKLFF NA NA TRBJ1-4 TRBV12-5
TGTGCCAGCAAAAGGGAGACAGACAATGAGCAGTTCTTC CASKRETDNEQFF NA NA TRBJ2-1 TRBV6-5
TGTGCCAGCAGCTTTTGGGACAGGGGTTCTGGAAACACCATATATTTT CASSFWDRGSGNTIYF NA TRBD1 TRBJ1-3 TRBV11-2
TGCGCCAGCAGCAGGGACGGACCGAACTATGGCTACACCTTC CASSRDGPNYGYTF few NA TRBJ1-2 TRBV5-1
TGTGCCAGCAGCCCAGACCGGGACAGAAGATACGAGCAGTACTTC CASSPDRDRRYEQYF NA TRBD1 TRBJ2-7 TRBV5-8
TGCAGCGTTGAGAGATCGACGTTCTCTGGCTACACCTTC CSVERSTFSGYTF NA NA TRBJ1-2 TRBV29-1
TGTGCCAGCAGTGAAATAGCGGGGGGATTCCCAGATACGCAGTATTTT CASSEIAGGFPDTQYF NA TRBD2 TRBJ2-3 TRBV6-1
TGTGCCATCAGTGAGTCAGGGGAGCAGTTCTTC CAISESGEQFF NA NA TRBJ2-1 TRBV10-3
TGCAGCGTTGGCAGGGGGTATGACGAGCAGTACTTC CSVGRGYDEQYF NA TRBD1 TRBJ2-7 TRBV29-1
TGTGCCAGCAGCTTGGTGGGTTTTGGCAGGGGCACAGATACGCAGTATTTT CASSLVGFGRGTDTQYF NA NA TRBJ2-3 TRBV7-2
TGTGCCTGGAGAAGCGGGACAGGTGGGTCCCAGCATTTT CAWRSGTGGSQHF NA TRBD1 TRBJ1-5 TRBV30
TGTGCCAGCTCACCCAGGGCAACGATCTCTGGGGCCAACGTCCTGACTTTC CASSPRATISGANVLTF NA NA TRBJ2-6 TRBV18
TGTGCCAGCACCTCACGGACTAGCGGTTTCAATGAGCAGTTCTTC CASTSRTSGFNEQFF NA TRBD2 TRBJ2-1 TRBV11-1
TGTGCCAGCAGCCCGACAGCGGGAGGAGGTGGAACGCAGTATTTT CASSPTAGGGGTQYF NA TRBD2 TRBJ2-3 TRBV11-2
TGCGCCAGCAGCTTGGGTCGGCAGGGAGCAGATACGCAGTATTTT CASSLGRQGADTQYF few NA TRBJ2-3 TRBV5-1
TGTGCCAGTAGAGGACAGGGTCTGAACGAGCAGTACTTC CASRGQGLNEQYF NA TRBD1 TRBJ2-7 TRBV19
TGTGCCATCAGTACAGGGATGAACACTGAAGCTTTCTTT CAISTGMNTEAFF NA NA TRBJ1-1 TRBV10-3
TGTGCCAGCAGCGCCCACGAGGCGGGAGGGCCGGAGACCCAGTACTTC CASSAHEAGGPETQYF NA TRBD2 TRBJ2-5 TRBV9
TGTGCCAGCAGCCGGACAGGGAATAATTCACCCCTCCACTTT CASSRTGNNSPLHF NA TRBD1 TRBJ1-6 TRBV11-1
TGTGCCAGCAGCCAAGATCTAGCGGGCTCCTACAATGAGCAGTTCTTC CASSQDLAGSYNEQFF NA TRBD2 TRBJ2-1 TRBV4-2
TGTGCCAGCAGTGAAGTAGGGATCAATGAGCAGTTCTTC CASSEVGINEQFF NA NA TRBJ2-1 TRBV6-1
TGTGCCAGCTCACCACCGGCGGGGGGCAAGCGAAGTGAAAAACTGTTTTTT CASSPPAGGKRSEKLFF NA NA TRBJ1-4 TRBV18
TGTGCCAGCAGCTTATCTAGCGGGGGGAAGATAGAGACCCAGTACTTC CASSLSSGGKIETQYF NA TRBD2 TRBJ2-5 TRBV7-2
TGTGCCAGCAGTCCCGGTATGGGGACCTACAATGAGCAGTTCTTC CASSPGMGTYNEQFF NA NA TRBJ2-1 TRBV28
TGTGCCAGCAGCTTACAGGAGACCCAGTACTTC CASSLQETQYF NA NA TRBJ2-5 TRBV5-6
TGTGCCACCAGCCCAATGGGACAGGCTATTAACTATGGCTACACCTTC CATSPMGQAINYGYTF NA TRBD1 TRBJ1-2 TRBV15
TGTGCCAGCACAGGACAGGGGGCAGATACGCAGTATTTT CASTGQGADTQYF once TRBD1 TRBJ2-3 TRBV18
TGTGCCACCAGTGATCCTGGGACTAGCGGGGAGACCCAGTACTTC CATSDPGTSGETQYF NA TRBD2 TRBJ2-5 TRBV24-1
TGTGCCAGCAGTGAAGCCACTCCAGAGACCCAGTACTTC CASSEATPETQYF NA NA TRBJ2-5 TRBV6-1
TGTGCCAGCGGTAGGGAGAGGGGGGCCTCTGGAAACACCATATATTTT CASGRERGASGNTIYF NA NA TRBJ1-3 TRBV2
TGTGCCAGCAGCCGCTCCGGGACAGGCCTTAGCAATCAGCCCCAGCATTTT CASSRSGTGLSNQPQHF few TRBD1 TRBJ1-5 TRBV3-1/TRBV3-2
TGTGCCAGCAGTGAAGCGCCAGGGGGAATGGCCCAGCATTTT CASSEAPGGMAQHF few TRBD1 TRBJ1-5 TRBV6-1
TGTGCCAGCAGCTCCCCGGGAGGGTGGGAGACCCAGTACTTC CASSSPGGWETQYF NA TRBD2 TRBJ2-5 TRBV5-5
TGCGCCAGCAGCTTGGACGGGGGGCAGGGTGAGCCCCCTAACTATGGCTACACCTTC CASSLDGGQGEPPNYGYTF NA NA TRBJ1-2 TRBV5-1
TGTGCCAGCCAACAGGAGAGACAGAACACTGAAGCTTTCTTT CASQQERQNTEAFF once NA TRBJ1-1 TRBV18
TGCAGCGTGGGCACAGGGCCTAACTATGGCTACACCTTC CSVGTGPNYGYTF few NA TRBJ1-2 TRBV29-1
TGTGCCAGCAGTGAGGGGTCCGGGGTTCAGCCCCAGCATTTT CASSEGSGVQPQHF NA NA TRBJ1-5 TRBV6-6
TGTGCCAGTAGTAGGTCCCCCCAGCGGCCGCAGAACAATGAGCAGTTCTTC CASSRSPQRPQNNEQFF NA NA TRBJ2-1 TRBV19
TGTGCCAGCAGCCAAGGGGGGACGGGCTACACCTTC CASSQGGTGYTF NA NA TRBJ1-2 TRBV3-1/TRBV3-2
TGTGCCAGCAGCTTAACGGGGGTAGCTGGAAACACCATATATTTT CASSLTGVAGNTIYF NA NA TRBJ1-3 TRBV7-3